This TCR beta chain was observed in a study of blood T cell repertoires in COVID-19. Study summary: Sites in the United States, Italy and Spain provided acute and convalescent COVID-19 samples. Nucleic acid was either cDNA or gDNA, and it came from T cells, B-cell-depleted T cells, or PBMCs.

CDR1 ENHRY and CDR2 SYGVKD come from the germline V gene. With 10 bases clipped from V and 4 bases from J, the junction kept 9 bases outside the gene matches. The CDR3 length is 15 residues. Per the authors' pipeline: Nucleated cell counts were estimated from reference gene primer amplification. Libraries were prepared by immunoSEQ multiplex PCR; TCRdb keeps only in-frame clonotypes and omits some of them. V and J calls and clone size follow that table, whereas D and trimming were derived from the DNA. The table shows around 92,000 clones, with approximately 83% occurring only once. The chain links TRBV10-3 to TRBJ2-5; 13 bases agree with TRBD2. The specimen was peripheral blood. The receptor was derived from an elderly woman with acute or convalescent COVID-19. The CDR3 protein is CATAPLAGGGETQYF. The DNA for the CDR3 is TGTGCCACCGCGCCACTAGCGGGAGGGGGAGAGACCCAGTACTTC.